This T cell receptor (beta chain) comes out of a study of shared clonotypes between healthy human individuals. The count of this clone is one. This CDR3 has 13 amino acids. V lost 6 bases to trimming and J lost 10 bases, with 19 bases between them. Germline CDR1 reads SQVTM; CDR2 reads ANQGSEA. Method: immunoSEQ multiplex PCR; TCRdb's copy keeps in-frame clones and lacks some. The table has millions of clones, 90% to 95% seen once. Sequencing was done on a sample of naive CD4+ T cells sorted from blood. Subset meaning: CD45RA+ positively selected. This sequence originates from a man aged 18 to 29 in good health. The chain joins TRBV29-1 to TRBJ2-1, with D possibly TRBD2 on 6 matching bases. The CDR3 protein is CSVTGLLWGEQFF. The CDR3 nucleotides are TGCAGCGTGACGGGACTCCTTTGGGGAGAGCAGTTCTTC.